This passage covers 22 T cell receptor beta chains from one sample sequenced in a study of T cells in Graves' hyperthyroidism and ophthalmopathy. TCR beta CDR3 regions were amplified from RNA transcripts. First-round RT-PCR targeting the TCR CDR3 was performed with the HTBI primer set. TCRdb re-called the multiplex PCR reads with MiXCR, one entry per CDR3 protein. The sample lists about 640,000 distinct CDR3 sequences; about 14% were seen once. The material sequenced was blood. These TCRs come from a woman in her fifties or sixties with Graves' ophthalmopathy.

Many counts were recorded for this clonotype. The chain combines TRBV5-1 with TRBJ2-1; D perhaps matches TRBD1 (7 bases). V lost 3 bases and J 4 bases, leaving 14 bases between the germline ends. The CDR3 consists of 15 residues. Germline V CDR1 and CDR2: SGHRS, YFSETQ. The chain's CDR3 is CASSSGGTAYNEQFF. The CDR3 DNA follows: TGCGCCAGCAGCTCCGGCGGGACAGCTTACAATGAGCAGTTCTTC.

This clonotype has at least ten counts. The gene calls are TRBV5-1 and TRBJ2-7; D not certain. Trimming stripped 3 bases from V and 4 bases from J, with 8 bases between. Germline-derived CDR1 and CDR2 are SGHRS and YFSETQ. The CDR3 is made up of 12 amino acids. CDR3 amino acids: CASSSLGYEQYF. CDR3 bases: TGCGCCAGCAGCTCCCTTGGATACGAGCAGTACTTC.

In its sample, this clonotype was seen many times. The CDR3 coding sequence is TGTGCCAGCAGCTTAAGGCGGGAGGGTAAAAATGAGCAGTTCTTC. It encodes CASSLRREGKNEQFF. The chain has TRBV7-3 and TRBJ2-1, with 9 bases identical to TRBD2. There are 15 residues in the CDR3. With 1 base clipped from V and 7 bases from J, the junction kept 5 bases outside the gene matches. The germline gives CDR1 SGHTA, CDR2 FQGTGA.

There are many counts of this clonotype. This sequence joins TRBV6-1 and TRBJ2-1; the D gene is possibly TRBD2 (9 bases). Germline CDR1 MNHNS, CDR2 SASEGT. Trimming left V 7 bases short and J 3 bases short, with 40 bases between. The CDR3 loop spans 23 amino acids. CDR3 sequence (DNA): TGTGCCAGCATAAGGGTCCCCGATTTATCCAGGGGGCTAGCGGGAACCCTCTACAATGAGCAGTTCTTC. This translates into CASIRVPDLSRGLAGTLYNEQFF.

With respect to this clonotype: At one end, the junction sequence differs from germline, possibly due to a read error. The chain is built from TRBV25-1 and TRBJ2-1; either TRBD1 or TRBD2 may supply D (5 bases each). Germline loops: CDR1 MGHDK, CDR2 SYGVNS. This CDR3 has 13 residues. The DNA for the CDR3 is TGTGCCAGCAGTTGGGGACCCGTCAATGGGCAGTTCTTC. Translated: CASSWGPVNGQFF. The full variable domain, with the rest looked up from reference TRBV25-1 and TRBJ2-1, is EADIYQTPRYLVIGTGKKITLECSQTMGHDKMYWYQQDPGMELHLIHYSYGVNSTEKGDLSSESTVSRIRTEHFPLTLESARPSHTSQYLCASSWGPVNGQFFGPGTRLTVL.

This clonotype was counted a few times. J is TRBJ2-2 and V is TRBV24-1, with 9 bases lining up with TRBD2. The CDR3 is made up of 19 amino acids. The germline V gene encodes CDR1 KGHDR and CDR2 SFDVKD. With V trimmed by 3 bases and J by 2 bases, 12 bases remained unmatched. CDR3 nucleotide sequence: TGTGCCACCAGTGATATAAGGGGACTAGCATTCCCAAACACCGGGGAGCTGTTTTTT. Translated: CATSDIRGLAFPNTGELFF.

In this sample, this clonotype turned up many times. The chain combines TRBV7-2 with TRBJ1-2; D not certain. CDR1 and CDR2 (germline): SGHTA, FQGNSA. V was cut by 2 bases and J by 0 bases, with 4 bases left in between. This CDR3 spans 13 amino acids. The CDR3 bases are TGTGCCAGCAGCTTAACAACTAACTATGGCTACACCTTC. As protein: CASSLTTNYGYTF.

The V and J genes are TRBV7-9 and TRBJ1-1; D uncertain. The CDR3 sequence is 12 residues long. The germline V gene encodes CDR1 SEHNR and CDR2 FQNEAQ (reference sequence). Trimming stripped 1 base from V and 4 bases from J, with 4 bases between. The CDR3 sequence is CASSLGVTEAFF. CDR3 DNA: TGTGCCAGCAGCTTAGGAGTCACTGAAGCTTTCTTT.

The genes are TRBV11-2 and TRBJ2-7; D may match TRBD1 or TRBD2 (5 bases each). The V end was cut by 5 bases, the J end by 0 bases, with 14 bases between. This CDR3 has 15 residues. Germline loops: CDR1 SGHAT, CDR2 FQNNGV. CDR3 nucleotides: TGTGCCAGCAGCGGATCCGGGACGGACTCCTACGAGCAGTACTTC. Protein: CASSGSGTDSYEQYF.

In this sample, this clonotype turned up many times. The CDR3: CASSFRDSWAPLHF. For the CDR3, the DNA is TGTGCCAGCAGTTTCAGGGACAGTTGGGCGCCCCTCCACTTT. V usage is TRBV28 and J usage is TRBJ1-6; TRBD1 agrees at 7 bases. V lost 3 bases to trimming and J lost 13 bases; unmatched junction nucleotides: 9. Germline V CDR1 and CDR2: MDHEN, SYDVKM. The CDR3 has 14 residues.

This clonotype occurred many times. CDR3 sequence reads: CASTDPDRAYEQYF. The CDR3, as DNA: TGTGCCAGCACGGACCCCGACAGGGCCTACGAGCAGTACTTC. The chain uses TRBV7-2 and TRBJ2-7; the match to TRBD1 covers 7 bases. J was trimmed by 2 bases and V by 7 bases; bases with no gene match: 8. Germline CDR1 SGHTA, CDR2 FQGNSA. This CDR3 spans 14 amino acids.

This clonotype was recorded many times. The gene calls are TRBV11-1 and TRBJ2-3; 9 positions match TRBD1. The length of the CDR3 is 15 residues. V shed 7 bases and J 3 bases; nucleotides not matched to a gene: 8. The germline V gene has CDR1 SGHAT and CDR2 FQDESV (reference sequence). Here the CDR3 DNA reads TGTGCCAGCACCCTCTGGGACAGGGAAACAGATACGCAGTATTTT. Translated, it gives CASTLWDRETDTQYF.

This sequence joins TRBV9 and TRBJ1-1, with 11 bases identical to TRBD1. Germline V gene data show CDR1 as SGDLS and CDR2 as YYNGEE. CDR3 size: 14 residues. The trim removed 3 bases at V and 11 bases at J, leaving 9 bases unmatched. The CDR3 loop is CASSALLDRGLAFF. The CDR3 coding sequence is TGTGCCAGCAGCGCCCTCCTGGACAGGGGGCTGGCTTTCTTT. Full variable domain (remainder filled in from reference TRBV9 and TRBJ1-1): DSGVTQTPKHLITATGQRVTLRCSPRSGDLSVYWYQQSLDQGLQFLIQYYNGEERAKGNILERFSAQQFPDLHSELNLSSLELGDSALYFCASSALLDRGLAFFGQGTRLTVV.

This clonotype was counted many times. This chain uses TRBV18 with TRBJ2-7; 8 nucleotides agree with TRBD1. Germline V gives CDR1 KGHSH, CDR2 LQKENI. CDR3 size: 17 residues. Germline trimming cut 6 bases from V and 4 bases from J; bases unmatched to any gene: 17. CDR3 residues: CASSPIPPGQVSYEQYF. In nucleotides, the CDR3 is TGTGCCAGCTCCCCGATCCCACCGGGACAGGTCTCATACGAGCAGTACTTC. Variable domain in full (rest from reference TRBV18 and TRBJ2-7): NAGVMQNPRHLVRRRGQEARLRCSPMKGHSHVYWYRQLPEEGLKFMVYLQKENIIDESGMPKERFSAEFPKEGPSILRIQQVVRGDSAAYFCASSPIPPGQVSYEQYFGPGTRLTVT.

There are many counts of this clonotype. The gene calls are TRBV7-9 and TRBJ2-7; D gene ambiguous. The CDR3 consists of 12 residues. Trimming cost V 1 base and J 5 bases, with 6 bases left between them. Germline CDR1 is SEHNR and CDR2 is FQNEAQ (reference sequence). The CDR3 coding sequence is TGTGCCAGCAGCTTAGGGATCAACGAGCAGTACTTC. Residues: CASSLGINEQYF.

This clonotype was counted ten times or more. This chain links TRBV18 with TRBJ2-7; the D is unclear. The CDR3 extends over 11 amino acids. Germline values: CDR1 KGHSH, CDR2 LQKENI. Deletions cut 1 base from V and 5 bases from J, with 3 bases between. As DNA, the CDR3 is TGTGCCAGCTCACCACGGGACGAGCAGTACTTC. Translation: CASSPRDEQYF.

In this sample, this clonotype turned up a few times. The chain carries TRBV5-1 and TRBJ1-4; tentatively, D is TRBD1 (5 bases). Germline V lookup: CDR1 SGHRS, CDR2 YFSETQ. With 0 bases removed from V and 7 bases from J, the gap between germline ends came to 10 bases. The CDR3 sequence is 14 residues long. CDR3 nucleotides: TGCGCCAGCAGCTTGGAGCGGGGGGGTGAAAAACTGTTTTTT. Its protein product is CASSLERGGEKLFF.

The table lists this clonotype with a few counts. CDR3 residues: CASSQDRTLGGNIQYF. The CDR3 bases are TGTGCCAGCAGCCAAGATAGGACGTTGGGGGGAAACATTCAGTACTTC. J is TRBJ2-4 and V is TRBV3-1, with D perhaps matching TRBD2 (6 bases). CDR1 is LGHDT and CDR2 is YNNKEL in the germline V gene (reference sequence). V lost 0 bases and J lost 6, with 15 bases in between. The CDR3 is made up of 16 amino acids.

V is TRBV6-8 and J is TRBJ2-1, with D possibly matching TRBD2 (6 bases). This CDR3 has 15 amino acids. V lost 7 bases and J 3 bases, leaving 16 bases between the germline ends. In germline, CDR1 is MNHGY, CDR2 SAAAGT. The chain's CDR3 is CASISCPEGYNEQFF. The CDR3, as DNA: TGTGCCAGCATTAGTTGTCCGGAGGGCTACAATGAGCAGTTCTTC.

The table lists this clonotype with many counts. The chain employs TRBV6-2 or TRBV6-3 and TRBJ2-7, with unresolved D. Germline-derived CDR1 and CDR2 are MNHEY and SVGEGT. The CDR3 consists of 13 residues. With 4 bases removed from V and 1 base from J, the gap between germline ends came to 8 bases. This CDR3 reads CASSSDLSYEQYF. CDR3 DNA: TGTGCCAGCAGTTCTGACTTATCCTACGAGCAGTACTTC.

The sample holds many counts of this clonotype. In DNA, the CDR3 is TGCGCCAGCAGCTTGACTAGGCCCTCCTACGAGCAGTACTTC. It encodes CASSLTRPSYEQYF. The chain couples TRBV5-1 to TRBJ2-7, with D possibly TRBD2 on 5 matching bases. Germline V gives CDR1 SGHRS, CDR2 YFSETQ. There are 14 residues in the CDR3. The V and J ends lost 1 base and 0 bases respectively, with 8 bases between them.

This clonotype was counted many times. V and J are TRBV7-9 and TRBJ2-5; D remains unclear. Between the trimmed V and J ends, which lost 6 bases and 2 bases, there was a span of 4 bases. Per germline, CDR1 SEHNR and CDR2 FQNEAQ (reference sequence). This CDR3 spans 11 amino acids. CDR3: CASRFQETQYF. As DNA, the CDR3 is TGTGCCAGCAGATTTCAAGAGACCCAGTACTTC.